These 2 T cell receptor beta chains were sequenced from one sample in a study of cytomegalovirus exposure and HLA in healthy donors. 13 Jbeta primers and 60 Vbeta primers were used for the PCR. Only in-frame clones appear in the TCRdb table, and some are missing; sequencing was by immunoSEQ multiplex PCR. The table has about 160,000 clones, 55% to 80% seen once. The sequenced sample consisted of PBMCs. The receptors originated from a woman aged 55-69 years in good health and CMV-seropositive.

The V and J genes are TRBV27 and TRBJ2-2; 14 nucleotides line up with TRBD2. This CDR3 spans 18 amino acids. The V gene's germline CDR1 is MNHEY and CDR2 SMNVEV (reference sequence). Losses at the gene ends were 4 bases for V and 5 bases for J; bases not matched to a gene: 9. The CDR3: CASSSFGTSGSYTGELFF. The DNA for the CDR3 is TGTGCCAGCAGTTCATTCGGGACTAGCGGGAGTTATACCGGGGAGCTGTTTTTT.

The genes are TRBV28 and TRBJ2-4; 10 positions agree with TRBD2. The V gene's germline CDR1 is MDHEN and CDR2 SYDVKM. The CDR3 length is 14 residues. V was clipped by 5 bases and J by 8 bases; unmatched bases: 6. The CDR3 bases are TGTGCCAGCAGTGGGACTAGCGAGGGGGACATTCAGTACTTC. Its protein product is CASSGTSEGDIQYF.